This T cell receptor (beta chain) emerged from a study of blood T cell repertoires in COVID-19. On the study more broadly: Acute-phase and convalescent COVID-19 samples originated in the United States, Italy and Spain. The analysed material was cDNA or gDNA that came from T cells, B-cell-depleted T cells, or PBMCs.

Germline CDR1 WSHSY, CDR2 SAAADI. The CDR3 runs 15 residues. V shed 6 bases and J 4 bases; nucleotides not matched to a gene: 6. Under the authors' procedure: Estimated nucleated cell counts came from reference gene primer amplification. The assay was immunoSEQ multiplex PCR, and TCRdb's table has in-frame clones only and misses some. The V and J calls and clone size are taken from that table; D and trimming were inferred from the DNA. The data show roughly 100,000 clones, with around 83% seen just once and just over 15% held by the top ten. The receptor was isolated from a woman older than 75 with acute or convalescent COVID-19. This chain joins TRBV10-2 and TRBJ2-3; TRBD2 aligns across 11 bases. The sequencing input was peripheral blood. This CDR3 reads CASRTLAGGADTQYF. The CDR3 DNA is TGCGCCAGCAGGACTCTAGCGGGAGGCGCAGATACGCAGTATTTT.